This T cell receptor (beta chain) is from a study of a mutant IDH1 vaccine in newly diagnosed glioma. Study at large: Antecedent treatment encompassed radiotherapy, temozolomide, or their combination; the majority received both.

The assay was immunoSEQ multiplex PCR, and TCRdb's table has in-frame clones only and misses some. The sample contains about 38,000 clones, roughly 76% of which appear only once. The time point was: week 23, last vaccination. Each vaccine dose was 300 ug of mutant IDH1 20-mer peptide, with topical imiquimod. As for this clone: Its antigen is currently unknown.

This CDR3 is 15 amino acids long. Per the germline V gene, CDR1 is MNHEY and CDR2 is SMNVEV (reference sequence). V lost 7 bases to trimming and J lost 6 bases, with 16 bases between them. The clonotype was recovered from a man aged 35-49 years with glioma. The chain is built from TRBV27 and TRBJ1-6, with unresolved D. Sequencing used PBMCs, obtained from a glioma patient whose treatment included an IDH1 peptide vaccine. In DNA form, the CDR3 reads TGTGCCAGCACATCCCCTAGCGTTCTTAATTCACCCCTCCACTTT. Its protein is CASTSPSVLNSPLHF.